The entry that follows covers one TCR beta chain sequence. Its antigen is not known. TCRdb reprocessed the RT-PCR reads with MiXCR, giving one entry per CDR3 protein. Seen here are roughly 570,000 distinct CDR3 sequences, over 10% observed once, and the top ten hold around 13%. The data derive from a study of response to subunit inactivated influenza vaccine. Whole-study results and caveats: Researchers suggested that each seasonal influenza vaccination recruits few new T cells.

J was trimmed by 2 bases and V by 4 bases; bases with no gene match: 3. This CDR3 is 14 amino acids long. The germline V gene has CDR1 SGHTA and CDR2 FQGNSA. This chain joins TRBV7-2 and TRBJ2-7, with 9 bases fitting TRBD2. The TCR was taken from a man aged 45 to 65 who received an inactivated influenza vaccine. Sequenced material: PBMCs from blood, taken roughly 47 days after vaccination. The CDR3 nucleotides are TGTGCCAGCAGCTCCGTAGCGGGAGCCTACGAGCAGTACTTC. It yields the protein CASSSVAGAYEQYF.